The present T cell receptor beta chain was sequenced within a study of cytotoxic CD8 clonotypes in ibrutinib-treated CLL. Study-level information: The patients, roughly twelve relapsed/refractory and approximately 14 treatment-naive, included approximately 17 who were IGHV unmutated. Productive templates per sample averaged roughly 230,000; productive rearrangements, some 99,000. Study-wide results and caveats: Under treatment, the uncommon public clonotypes either contracted or remained stable. Clonality increased with ibrutinib response but returned toward baseline at progression.

From germline, CDR1 is SEHNR and CDR2 FQNEAQ (reference sequence). This CDR3 is 17 amino acids long. V lost 6 bases and J 0 bases, leaving 15 bases between the germline ends. Some clones are missing from TCRdb's copy, which holds only in-frame ones; the method was immunoSEQ multiplex PCR. The table lists 25,000 to 30,000 clones, around 63% of them singletons. About this clone itself: Its antigen is as yet unknown.

The chain uses TRBV7-9 and TRBJ2-6; no firm D call. The sample in question was PBMCs, obtained after 24 months of ibrutinib treatment. This clonotype was obtained from a human donor with chronic lymphocytic leukemia. CDR3 bases: TGTGCCAGCAGGCCAAGTATACGGAGCTCTGGGGCCAACGTCCTGACTTTC. This codes for CASRPSIRSSGANVLTF.